What follows are 26 T cell receptor beta chains derived from one specimen sequenced in a study of tumor T cells in aggressive B-cell lymphoma. Assay: immunoSEQ multiplex PCR; the TCRdb copy retains only in-frame clones and omits some. This repertoire shows a few thousand clones, roughly 86% found once; its top ten account for 15% to 20%. The sample was tumor tissue. The source is an adult with diffuse large B cell lymphoma.

This chain links TRBV9 with TRBJ1-5; D is undetermined. V was cut by 3 bases and J by 5 bases, with 12 bases left in between. Per the germline V gene, CDR1 is SGDLS and CDR2 is YYNGEE. This CDR3 has 14 amino acids. Written as DNA, the CDR3 is TGTGCCAGCAGCGCCGAGAATACCGATCAGCCCCAGCATTTT. Amino acid sequence: CASSAENTDQPQHF.

The rearrangement links TRBV6-1 to TRBJ1-5, with TRBD1 as a possible D gene (6 bases). There are 15 residues in the CDR3. Per the germline V gene, CDR1 is MNHNS and CDR2 is SASEGT. The germline V and J ends were trimmed by 6 bases and 5 bases, with 17 bases remaining between them. Here the CDR3 reads CASRRGDIIHQPQHF. The CDR3 DNA sequence: TGTGCCAGCAGACGAGGGGACATAATTCATCAGCCCCAGCATTTT.

The chain uses TRBV10-3 and TRBJ2-1, with TRBD1 identical over 8 bases. The CDR3 covers 15 residues. Germline loops: CDR1 ENHRY, CDR2 SYGVKD. V gave up 6 bases and J gave up 3 bases; unmatched junction bases: 7. The CDR3 coding sequence is TGTGCCATCAGGGGAGCCGACAGGGGCTACAATGAGCAGTTCTTC. This translates into CAIRGADRGYNEQFF.

The sample holds one count of this clone. The chain couples TRBV5-1 to TRBJ2-1; 13 nucleotides align to TRBD2. V shed 4 bases, J shed 7 bases, and the junction held 8 bases outside the gene matches. The CDR3 extends over 16 amino acids. Germline lookup yields CDR1 SGHRS and CDR2 YFSETQ. This chain's CDR3 is CASSGTSGTLGNEQFF. CDR3 nucleotide sequence: TGCGCCAGCAGCGGGACTAGCGGGACCCTTGGGAATGAGCAGTTCTTC.

The chain uses TRBV19 and TRBJ1-4; 7 bases fit TRBD1. CDR3 length equals 16 residues. Germline values: CDR1 LNHDA, CDR2 SQIVND (reference sequence). V lost 4 bases, J lost 7 bases, and 12 bases stayed unmatched. The CDR3 sequence: CASSTLQGTVGEKLFF. CDR3 nucleotide sequence: TGTGCCAGTAGTACCCTTCAGGGGACAGTAGGTGAAAAACTGTTTTTT.

Points on this clone: At one boundary the junction diverges from the germline segment, which might be a read error. The rearrangement uses TRBV18 and TRBJ2-1, with 12 bases fitting TRBD2. This CDR3 has 15 residues. Germline CDR1 reads KGHSH; CDR2 reads LQKENI. The CDR3 spells CASSPLAGGDNEQFF. In DNA, the CDR3 is TGTGCTAGCTCACCACTAGCGGGAGGCGACAATGAGCAGTTCTTC.

The chain links TRBV5-4 to TRBJ1-4; the D is unclear. V lost 9 bases and J lost 6, with 15 bases in between. This CDR3 comprises 13 residues. Germline-derived CDR1 and CDR2 are SGHNT and YYREEE (reference sequence). The CDR3 reads CATNILGDEKLFF. Here the CDR3 DNA reads TGTGCCACCAACATTCTGGGCGATGAAAAACTGTTTTTT.

In this sample, this clone turned up once. The V and J genes are TRBV5-5 and TRBJ1-1; 8 bases align to TRBD1. The ends lost 2 bases at V and 0 bases at J; junction bases unmatched: 3. Germline CDR1 is SGHKS and CDR2 is YYEKEE (reference sequence). The CDR3 totals 15 residues. The CDR3 nucleotides read TGTGCCAGCAGCTTAACAGGGGGGATGAACACTGAAGCTTTCTTT. Its translation is CASSLTGGMNTEAFF.

The J gene is TRBJ2-2, the V gene TRBV11-3; 8 nucleotides line up with TRBD1. Germline V gives CDR1 SGHNT, CDR2 YENEEA. After removal of 0 bases from V and 3 bases from J, the junction contained 3 bases not matched to a gene. This CDR3 is 16 amino acids long. The CDR3 bases are TGTGCCAGCAGCTTAGAGGACAGGGACTACACCGGGGAGCTGTTTTTT. Its protein is CASSLEDRDYTGELFF.

The chain couples TRBV7-9 to TRBJ2-2, with 9 bases that match TRBD2. After removal of 2 bases from V and 3 bases from J, the junction contained 10 bases not matched to a gene. The length of the CDR3 is 18 residues. Germline CDR1 and CDR2: SEHNR and FQNEAQ (reference sequence). The CDR3: CASSLTRGGRAYTGELFF. For the CDR3, the DNA is TGTGCCAGCAGCTTAACAAGGGGCGGGAGGGCCTACACCGGGGAGCTGTTTTTT. The full variable domain, completed using reference TRBV7-9 and TRBJ2-2, is DTGVSQNPRHKITKRGQNVTFRCDPISEHNRLYWYRQTLGQGPEFLTYFQNEAQLEKSRLLSDRFSAERPKGSFSTLEIQRTEQGDSAMYLCASSLTRGGRAYTGELFFGEGSRLTVL.

In nucleotides, the CDR3 is TGTGCCAGCAGCTCCTGGACTAGCGGTAACACCGGGGAGCTGTTTTTT. This codes for CASSSWTSGNTGELFF. The V gene is TRBV11-3, the J gene TRBJ2-2, with 10 bases identical to TRBD2. After removal of 4 bases from V and 2 bases from J, the junction contained 4 bases not matched to a gene. Looked up from germline, CDR1 is SGHNT and CDR2 is YENEEA. The CDR3 length is 16 residues.

The CDR3 DNA is TGTGCCAGCAGCGTAGCTACAGGGGGAACTGAAGCTTTCTTT. It encodes CASSVATGGTEAFF. The chain couples TRBV9 to TRBJ1-1; the match to TRBD1 covers 8 bases. The CDR3 is 14 residues long. The germline CDR1 and CDR2 sequences are SGDLS and YYNGEE. Losses at the gene ends were 0 bases for V and 5 bases for J; bases not matched to a gene: 3.

The chain is built from TRBV12-5 and TRBJ1-5, with 7 bases aligning to TRBD1. With V trimmed by 5 bases and J by 11 bases, 15 bases remained unmatched. The CDR3 is made up of 15 amino acids. The germline V gene has CDR1 LGHNT and CDR2 FRNRAP. DNA of the CDR3: TGTGCTAGTGGTCCACCCACTCGCGGACAGGAATCCCAGCATTTT. This encodes CASGPPTRGQESQHF.

Notes on this clone: One end of the junction does not line up with germline, which may come from a read error. The chain joins TRBV19 to TRBJ2-7; 11 bases match TRBD1. CDR1 is LNHDA and CDR2 is SQIVND in the germline V gene (reference sequence). The CDR3 has 14 amino acids. The CDR3 sequence: CTSSQSDRGLEQYF. The CDR3 nucleotides are TGTACCAGTAGTCAGTCGGACAGGGGGCTCGAGCAGTACTTC.

The V gene is TRBV18, the J gene TRBJ1-2; D is possibly TRBD1 (5 bases). V was shortened by 3 bases and J by 0 bases, with 11 bases between the two germline ends. This CDR3 has 15 residues. Germline V gene sequence: CDR1 KGHSH, CDR2 LQKENI. CDR3 in amino acids: CASSPDSLANYGYTF. The CDR3 nucleotides read TGTGCCAGCTCACCCGACAGCTTGGCTAACTATGGCTACACCTTC. Full variable domain (rest looked up from reference TRBV18 and TRBJ1-2): NAGVMQNPRHLVRRRGQEARLRCSPMKGHSHVYWYRQLPEEGLKFMVYLQKENIIDESGMPKERFSAEFPKEGPSILRIQQVVRGDSAAYFCASSPDSLANYGYTFGSGTRLTVV.

The rearrangement links TRBV7-6 to TRBJ1-3; D uncertain. The CDR3 consists of 16 residues. Between the trimmed V and J ends, which lost 0 bases and 1 base, there was a span of 10 bases. In germline, CDR1 is SGHVS, CDR2 FNYEAQ. CDR3 loop: CASSLARAESGNTIYF. CDR3 bases: TGTGCCAGCAGCTTAGCGCGGGCAGAGTCTGGAAACACCATATATTTT.

The V call is TRBV13, the J call TRBJ1-2; possible D gene TRBD1, 6 bases. This CDR3 comprises 11 residues. The germline V gene encodes CDR1 PRHDT and CDR2 FYEKMQ (reference sequence). V was trimmed by 1 base and J by 10 bases, leaving 7 bases between them. The CDR3 protein is CASSLAGVYTF. As DNA, the CDR3 is TGTGCCAGCAGCTTAGCAGGGGTCTACACCTTC.

V is TRBV30 and J is TRBJ1-1; no firm D call. Germline V lookup: CDR1 GTSNPN, CDR2 SVGIG (reference sequence). Trimming shortened V by 2 bases and J by 7 bases, and 8 bases separated the two germline ends. CDR3 length: 11 residues. The CDR3 reads CAWSLRVEAFF. The CDR3 DNA reads TGTGCCTGGAGTCTGAGGGTTGAAGCTTTCTTT.

This chain uses TRBV14 with TRBJ2-1, with 11 nucleotides matching TRBD2. The length of the CDR3 is 17 residues. J gave up 5 bases and V 4 bases, and 10 bases lay outside the gene matches. CDR1 is SGHDN, CDR2 FVKESK, per germline. CDR3 nucleotides: TGTGCCAGCAGCCCTCACCCAGGGGGACTAGCGGACAATGAGCAGTTCTTC. Amino acid sequence: CASSPHPGGLADNEQFF.

This clone has more than one count but fewer than ten. The V call is TRBV27, the J call TRBJ2-7, with 10 nucleotides matching TRBD2. From germline, CDR1 is MNHEY and CDR2 SMNVEV (reference sequence). Trimming took 3 bases from V and 5 from J; bases not matched to a gene: 10. The CDR3 has 16 residues. The CDR3 coding sequence is TGTGCCAGCAGTTTGATAGGGCTAGCGGGAGTCGACGAGCAGTACTTC. Its protein is CASSLIGLAGVDEQYF.

The V gene is TRBV28, the J gene TRBJ2-3; D remains unclear. The CDR3 covers 13 residues. The germline CDR1 and CDR2 sequences are MDHEN and SYDVKM. Trimming took off 3 bases at V and 4 bases at J, with 8 bases between the two ends. This CDR3 is CASSFPIADTQYF. CDR3 sequence (DNA): TGTGCCAGCAGTTTTCCCATAGCAGATACGCAGTATTTT.

V gene TRBV5-8 combines with J gene TRBJ2-5; D is possibly TRBD2 (6 bases). The V and J ends lost 3 bases and 4 bases respectively, with 13 bases between them. From germline, CDR1 is SGHTS and CDR2 YDEGEE. The CDR3 covers 14 residues. The CDR3 here is CASSYGLTLETQYF. The CDR3 bases are TGTGCCAGCAGCTATGGACTAACGTTAGAGACCCAGTACTTC. The whole variable domain, filled in from reference TRBV5-8 and TRBJ2-5, reads EAGVTQSPTHLIKTRGQQATLRCSPISGHTSVYWYQQALGLGLQFLLWYDEGEERNRGNFPPRFSGRQFPNYSSELNVNALELEDSALYLCASSYGLTLETQYFGPGTRLLVL.

The V call is TRBV6-5, the J call TRBJ1-1; no definite D call. With 7 bases removed from V and 4 bases from J, the gap between germline ends came to 16 bases. Germline V gene sequence: CDR1 MNHEY, CDR2 SVGAGI. CDR3 length: 14 residues. The CDR3 loop is CASTHFPGSTEAFF. CDR3 nucleotide sequence: TGTGCCAGCACCCACTTTCCGGGGAGCACTGAAGCTTTCTTT.

In its sample, this clone was seen once. The chain combines TRBV5-5 with TRBJ2-3; a possible D gene is TRBD1 (6 bases). V lost 4 bases to trimming and J lost 12 bases, with 18 bases between them. This CDR3 has 13 amino acids. The germline V gene encodes CDR1 SGHKS and CDR2 YYEKEE (reference sequence). The CDR3, as DNA: TGTGCCAGCAGCCCGGGACATAGCTTATATCAGTATTTT. As protein: CASSPGHSLYQYF.

V is TRBV7-9 and J is TRBJ1-1; D perhaps matches TRBD1 (6 bases). Germline loops: CDR1 SEHNR, CDR2 FQNEAQ (reference sequence). The CDR3 runs 15 residues. Trimming stripped 5 bases from V and 6 bases from J, with 19 bases between. For the CDR3, the DNA is TGTGCCAGCAGCCCCGATGGGGGGGCTGGGGCTGAAGCTTTCTTT. Its protein product is CASSPDGGAGAEAFF.

In its sample, this clone was seen a few times. CDR3 DNA sequence: TGTGCCAGCAGGGACGACAGGGGAGAGACCCAGTACTTC. Translation: CASRDDRGETQYF. V is TRBV6-6 and J is TRBJ2-5; 8 nucleotides match TRBD1. The germline V gene encodes CDR1 MNHNY and CDR2 SVGAGI (reference sequence). The CDR3 length is 13 residues. V lost 6 bases to trimming and J lost 4 bases; unmatched junction nucleotides: 4.